This T cell receptor beta chain was recovered during a study of blood T cell repertoires in COVID-19. For the study at large: From T cells, B-cell-depleted T cells, or PBMCs came the material, which was cDNA or gDNA.

The count of this clone is one. The assay was immunoSEQ multiplex PCR, and TCRdb's table has in-frame clones only and misses some. The table lists tens of thousands of clones, roughly 86% of them singletons, with more than 3% in the top ten. V lost 0 bases to trimming and J lost 3 bases, with 3 bases between them. The CDR3 is made up of 13 amino acids. Per the germline V gene, CDR1 is LGHDT and CDR2 is YNNKEL (reference sequence). V usage is TRBV3-1 (or the pseudogene TRBV3-2) and J usage is TRBJ1-3, with no clear D. The receptor was derived from a man aged 40-50 years with COVID-19, enrolled during active disease. Sequenced input: peripheral blood. The CDR3 spells CASSQDRGNTIYF. In nucleotides, the CDR3 is TGTGCCAGCAGCCAAGATCGTGGAAACACCATATATTTT.